The clone carrying this T cell receptor (beta chain) has ten or more counts. The record originates from a study of T cells after yellow fever vaccination. Germline-derived CDR1 and CDR2 are SGHRS and YFSETQ. The CDR3 length is 13 residues. V was shortened by 1 base and J by 5 bases, with 9 bases between the two germline ends. TCRdb reanalysed the 5' RACE reads using MiXCR and keeps one entry per CDR3 protein. The sample carries some 350,000 distinct CDR3 sequences, roughly 4% recorded once. The specimen was PBMCs, collected 5 days after the yellow fever booster vaccination. The receptor's source is a man younger than 30 who received the YFV17D yellow fever vaccine. This chain uses TRBV5-1 with TRBJ1-1; D gene ambiguous. CDR3 region: CASSLTIGTEAFF. DNA for the CDR3: TGCGCCAGCAGCTTGACGATTGGGACTGAAGCTTTCTTT. Full variable domain (remainder filled in from reference TRBV5-1 and TRBJ1-1): KAGVTQTPRYLIKTRGQQVTLSCSPISGHRSVSWYQQTPGQGLQFLFEYFSETQRNKGNFPGRFSGRQFSNSRSEMNVSTLELGDSALYLCASSLTIGTEAFFGQGTRLTVV.